Shown below are 32 T cell receptor beta chains from a single sample sequenced in a study of Tregs in tolerant kidney transplant recipients. Mixed chimerism was transient after nonmyeloablative marrow transplants from related graft donors. This table comes from immunoSEQ multiplex PCR, and its TCRdb copy is limited to in-frame clones, with some not included. The repertoire has about 50,000 clones, approximately 89% of them found once; the top ten carry 15%. The sequences come from CD8+ T cells from blood (PBMCs), collected 12 months after the transplant. These receptors were collected from a human patient who received a combined kidney and bone marrow transplant. Some T cells may have originated in the graft donor.

This chain uses TRBV5-4 with TRBJ1-1, with 9 positions matching TRBD1. Germline V lookup: CDR1 SGHNT, CDR2 YYREEE (reference sequence). This CDR3 has 15 residues. With V trimmed by 4 bases and J by 5 bases, 9 bases remained unmatched. The CDR3 region has the DNA TGTGCCAGCAGCATCCCACAGGGGGCGGATACTGAAGCTTTCTTT. The encoded protein is CASSIPQGADTEAFF.

The chain joins TRBV7-9 to TRBJ2-1; TRBD1 aligns across 8 bases. Germline loops: CDR1 SEHNR, CDR2 FQNEAQ (reference sequence). This CDR3 contains 15 residues. The V and J ends lost 5 bases and 9 bases, in that order; junction bases with no gene match: 12. The CDR3 DNA reads as TGTGCCAGCAGCCGGAGTGCGACAGGGGATGGTGAGCAGTTCTTC. Protein product: CASSRSATGDGEQFF.

This clone was observed once. The V gene is TRBV4-2, the J gene TRBJ2-2; a weak D match, TRBD2 (5 bases). The germline V gene has CDR1 LGHNA and CDR2 YNFKEQ. The CDR3 length is 15 residues. Trimming stripped 2 bases from V and 2 bases from J, with 9 bases between. CDR3: CASSQLRENTGELFF. For the CDR3, the DNA is TGTGCCAGCAGCCAACTCCGGGAAAACACCGGGGAGCTGTTTTTT.

The chain joins TRBV19 to TRBJ2-3; tentatively, D is TRBD2 (6 bases). The V gene lost 3 bases and the J gene lost 14 bases, with 18 bases spanning the gap. From germline, CDR1 is LNHDA and CDR2 SQIVND (reference sequence). The CDR3 length is 13 residues. The CDR3 region is CASSMVGGGDLYF. CDR3 in DNA: TGTGCCAGTAGTATGGTCGGTGGCGGGGACCTGTATTTT.

The rearrangement uses TRBV19 and TRBJ2-7, with TRBD1 matching 9 bases. CDR1 is LNHDA, CDR2 SQIVND, per germline (reference sequence). CDR3 length equals 14 residues. Losses at the gene ends were 5 bases for V and 3 bases for J; bases not matched to a gene: 5. The CDR3 is CASSSRDRDYEQYF. The CDR3 DNA sequence: TGTGCCAGTAGTTCCCGGGACAGGGACTACGAGCAGTACTTC.

The chain is built from TRBV11-3 and TRBJ2-7, with a possible D match to TRBD2 (6 bases). Germline CDR1 is SGHNT and CDR2 is YENEEA. The CDR3 consists of 12 residues. The V end lost 4 bases, the J end lost 7 bases, and 11 bases lay between the germline ends. This chain's CDR3 is CASSYRGSEQYF. CDR3 nucleotide sequence: TGTGCCAGCAGCTACCGGGGGAGTGAGCAGTACTTC.

This clone has only one observation. This chain links TRBV7-9 with TRBJ2-7; maybe TRBD1 (6 bases). Germline-derived CDR1 and CDR2 are SEHNR and FQNEAQ (reference sequence). The CDR3 extends over 16 amino acids. The V and J ends lost 5 bases and 4 bases respectively, with 21 bases between them. CDR3 amino acids: CASSGTRKHKGYEQYF. CDR3 bases: TGTGCCAGCAGCGGGACAAGGAAGCATAAGGGTTACGAGCAGTACTTC.

This clone was counted a few times. V usage is TRBV6-5 and J usage is TRBJ2-1; 10 bases map to TRBD2. The V gene's germline CDR1 is MNHEY and CDR2 SVGAGI. J was trimmed by 10 bases and V by 4 bases; bases with no gene match: 7. The CDR3 runs 14 residues. In DNA, the CDR3 is TGTGCCAGCAGTTCCTCTAGCGGGAGAGGGGAGCAGTTCTTC. Protein: CASSSSSGRGEQFF.

The V and J genes are TRBV30 and TRBJ2-2, with D possibly TRBD1 on 6 matching bases. V lost 5 bases and J lost 6, with 22 bases in between. The CDR3 loop spans 16 amino acids. CDR1 and CDR2 (germline): GTSNPN, SVGIG (reference sequence). The DNA for the CDR3 is TGTGCCTGGGAGGGCTTCACAGGGAACCCACCCGGGGAGCTGTTTTTT. Protein product: CAWEGFTGNPPGELFF.

The gene calls are TRBV4-1 and TRBJ1-2, with D uncertain. This CDR3 is 15 amino acids long. Germline CDR1 and CDR2: MGHRA and YSYEKL. V was cut by 1 base and J by 5 bases, with 14 bases left in between. The CDR3 here is CASSQGAGIAYGYTF. In nucleotides, the CDR3 is TGCGCCAGCAGCCAAGGGGCCGGGATTGCTTATGGCTACACCTTC.

The chain employs TRBV2 and TRBJ1-2, with TRBD1 identical over 8 bases. The CDR3 extends over 17 amino acids. CDR1 and CDR2 (germline): SNHLY, FYNNEI. The trim removed 6 bases at V and 0 bases at J, leaving 12 bases unmatched. The CDR3 loop is CASRLLTGAKTNYGYTF. The CDR3 DNA is TGTGCCAGCAGGCTTCTGACAGGGGCGAAGACTAACTATGGCTACACCTTC. The full variable domain, rest sourced from reference TRBV2 and TRBJ1-2, is EPEVTQTPSHQVTQMGQEVILRCVPISNHLYFYWYRQILGQKVEFLVSFYNNEISEKSEIFDDQFSVERPDGSNFTLKIRSTKLEDSAMYFCASRLLTGAKTNYGYTFGSGTRLTVV.

The V and J genes are TRBV6-1 and TRBJ2-5, with TRBD1 as a possible D gene (5 bases). CDR3 length equals 12 residues. Germline V CDR1 and CDR2: MNHNS, SASEGT. Trimming took off 7 bases at V and 5 bases at J, with 11 bases between the two ends. DNA of the CDR3: TGTGCCAGCATGGTCAGGGTGGAGACCCAGTACTTC. Translation gives CASMVRVETQYF.

The chain recombines TRBV27 with TRBJ2-2; unclear D gene. V gave up 2 bases and J gave up 5 bases, with 9 bases separating them. This CDR3 is built from 14 residues. CDR1 is MNHEY, CDR2 SMNVEV, per germline (reference sequence). The CDR3 loop reads CASSLGAGTGELFF. DNA of the CDR3: TGTGCCAGCAGTTTAGGCGCAGGAACCGGGGAGCTGTTTTTT.

The chain uses TRBV7-9 and TRBJ2-1; D gene unclear. This CDR3 is built from 12 residues. CDR1 is SEHNR and CDR2 is FQNEAQ in the germline V gene (reference sequence). The V and J ends lost 1 base and 10 bases respectively, with 8 bases between them. CDR3 sequence: CASSLGLSEQFF. The CDR3, as DNA: TGTGCCAGCAGCTTAGGCCTAAGCGAGCAGTTCTTC.

Concerning this clone itself: The germline gene is not matched at one end of the junction; a read error may be the cause. The V gene is TRBV18, the J gene TRBJ2-2; 8 bases are shared with TRBD1. Germline V gene sequence: CDR1 KGHSH, CDR2 LQKENI. This CDR3 spans 17 amino acids. The DNA of the CDR3 is TGTGCCAGCTCCCCACGCAGGGGGCGAGGTCGTGGCGGGGAGCTGTTTTTT. Its protein is CASSPRRGRGRGGELFF.

The genes are TRBV4-3 and TRBJ2-5; 8 nucleotides align to TRBD1. Per the germline V gene, CDR1 is LGHNA and CDR2 is YSLEER. The junction had 6 bases not matched to a gene; V was cut back by 4 bases and J by 5 bases. The CDR3 contains 14 residues. The CDR3 loop reads CASSPSGGAETQYF. The CDR3 region has the DNA TGCGCCAGCAGCCCGTCAGGGGGCGCGGAGACCCAGTACTTC.

The chain employs TRBV9 and TRBJ1-2; a weak D match, TRBD1 (6 bases). V shed 3 bases and J shed 6 bases, with 21 bases lying between them. CDR3 length: 16 residues. Germline CDR1 and CDR2: SGDLS and YYNGEE. CDR3 residues: CASSGPRDRDMDGYTF. In nucleotides, the CDR3 is TGTGCCAGCAGCGGGCCCCGGGACCGGGACATGGATGGCTACACCTTC.

As for this clone: One end of the junction is discordant with germline, which a read error may explain. V is TRBV28 and J is TRBJ1-6; no clear D gene. The length of the CDR3 is 18 residues. Germline-derived CDR1 and CDR2 are MDHEN and SYDVKM. The CDR3 loop reads CASSYPRQISSYNSPLHF. CDR3 in DNA: TGTGCCAGCAGTTACCCACGCCAAATAAGCTCCTATAATTCCCCCCTCCACTTT.

This clone was seen a handful of times. V and J are TRBV4-1 and TRBJ1-3; 8 bases fit TRBD1. This CDR3 has 16 residues. Germline V gene sequence: CDR1 MGHRA, CDR2 YSYEKL. V was clipped by 3 bases and J by 4 bases; unmatched bases: 8. The CDR3 loop reads CASSQHTGGSGNTIYF. As DNA, the CDR3 is TGCGCCAGCAGCCAGCATACAGGGGGTTCGGGAAACACCATATATTTT.

The rearrangement uses TRBV5-4 and TRBJ2-5, with D perhaps TRBD1 (6 bases). Trimming shortened V by 2 bases and J by 3 bases, and 8 bases separated the two germline ends. The CDR3 is 13 amino acids. Germline loops: CDR1 SGHNT, CDR2 YYREEE (reference sequence). CDR3 coding DNA: TGTGCCAGCAGCTTAAGGGGGAAAGAGACCCAGTACTTC. Translated: CASSLRGKETQYF.

In its sample, this clone was seen a few times. This chain uses TRBV2 with TRBJ1-1; the match to TRBD1 covers 9 bases. This CDR3 has 18 residues. V was pared by 2 bases and J by 5 bases, with 15 bases of the junction left unmatched. Germline values: CDR1 SNHLY, CDR2 FYNNEI. The CDR3 here is CASSETGQGIFIRTEAFF. DNA of the CDR3: TGTGCCAGCAGTGAAACGGGACAGGGAATTTTTATTCGGACTGAAGCTTTCTTT.

Concerning this clone: Because the CDR3's place on the DNA is in doubt, the DNA is left out and the CDR3 is given as listed by TCRdb. The rearrangement joins TRBV21-1 to TRBJ1-5; TRBD1 is the table's D call, not checked against the DNA. TRBV21-1 is described as a pseudogene. The CDR3 length is 19 residues, termini included. CDR3 region: CASSKWGQGTEYSNQPQHF.

The J gene is TRBJ2-5, the V gene TRBV15; TRBD1 matches at 8 bases. Per germline, CDR1 LNHNV and CDR2 YYDKDF (reference sequence). This CDR3 is 16 amino acids long. The V segment lost 0 bases and the J segment 5 bases; nucleotides outside the gene matches: 8. The CDR3 nucleotides read TGTGCCACCAGCAGAGATCGGGCGGACAGGGTTGAGACCCAGTACTTC. Encoded protein: CATSRDRADRVETQYF.

The rearrangement joins TRBV6-4 to TRBJ2-3; D not certain. With 3 bases removed from V and 0 bases from J, the gap between germline ends came to 10 bases. This CDR3 is 15 amino acids long. Germline V gene lookup returns CDR1 MRHNA and CDR2 SNTAGT. The CDR3 here is CASSEVWRSTDTQYF. CDR3 bases: TGTGCCAGCAGTGAGGTCTGGCGGAGCACAGATACGCAGTATTTT.

The chain carries TRBV11-3 and TRBJ2-7; 14 nucleotides agree with TRBD2. In germline, CDR1 is SGHNT, CDR2 YENEEA. The CDR3 sequence is 18 residues long. Trimming removed 2 bases from V and 0 bases from J; junction bases left unmatched: 6. As DNA, the CDR3 is TGTGCCAGCAGCTTACAGGGACTAGCGGGAGCCCCCTCCTACGAGCAGTACTTC. Amino acid sequence: CASSLQGLAGAPSYEQYF.

The rearrangement joins TRBV5-6 to TRBJ1-4; D is unclear. The CDR3 runs 13 residues. V shed 0 bases and J shed 8 bases, with 8 bases lying between them. From germline, CDR1 is SGHDT and CDR2 YYEEEE. The CDR3 region is CASSLVVSEKLFF. CDR3 sequence (DNA): TGTGCCAGCAGCTTGGTAGTTTCGGAAAAACTGTTTTTT.

The chain has TRBV6-5 and TRBJ2-7, with 13 bases identical to TRBD2. Per germline, CDR1 MNHEY and CDR2 SVGAGI. V gave up 5 bases and J gave up 7 bases; unmatched junction bases: 5. The CDR3 is 14 residues long. The CDR3 is CASSAGLAGEEQYF. In DNA, the CDR3 is TGTGCCAGCAGTGCCGGACTAGCGGGGGAGGAGCAGTACTTC.

This rearrangement joins TRBV5-1 to TRBJ2-7; 8 nucleotides line up with TRBD2. This CDR3 comprises 15 residues. V lost 0 bases to trimming and J lost 0 bases; unmatched junction nucleotides: 2. Per the germline V gene, CDR1 is SGHRS and CDR2 is YFSETQ. The CDR3, as DNA: TGCGCCAGCAGCTTGGGCGGGGGGACCTCCTACGAGCAGTACTTC. The encoded protein is CASSLGGGTSYEQYF.

The chain recombines TRBV4-3 with TRBJ2-5, with a weak D call TRBD2 (7 bases). V was shortened by 2 bases and J by 4 bases, with 14 bases between the two germline ends. The germline CDR1 and CDR2 sequences are LGHNA and YSLEER. The CDR3 is 15 amino acids. The CDR3 coding sequence is TGCGCCAGCAGCCAATTAGGGGGGGTGTCAGAGACCCAGTACTTC. This encodes CASSQLGGVSETQYF.

By sample share, this clone is medium-sized (0.01 to 0.1%). The chain carries TRBV27 and TRBJ1-1; 7 bases map to TRBD1. The junction had 5 bases not matched to a gene; V was cut back by 5 bases and J by 8 bases. Germline V gives CDR1 MNHEY, CDR2 SMNVEV (reference sequence). The CDR3 sequence is 12 residues long. Here the CDR3 DNA reads TGTGCCAGCAGTATCCTGACAGGGGAAGCTTTCTTT. Translated, it gives CASSILTGEAFF.

Only a few counts were recorded for this clone. DNA for the CDR3: TGTGCCAGCAGCCCGACAGGGCCTGGTGATTCACCCCTCCACTTT. It codes for CASSPTGPGDSPLHF. The chain couples TRBV7-2 to TRBJ1-6, with 7 positions matching TRBD1. CDR3 length: 15 residues. The V and J ends lost 5 bases and 8 bases, in that order; junction bases with no gene match: 9. CDR1 SGHTA and CDR2 FQGNSA come from the germline V gene.

CDR3 protein: CASSHPKHGGGVYEQYF. The CDR3 DNA follows: TGTGCCAGCAGCCACCCCAAACATGGCGGGGGGGTTTACGAGCAGTACTTC. J is TRBJ2-7 and V is TRBV9; 9 bases are a match to TRBD2. The CDR3 contains 17 residues. Germline-derived CDR1 and CDR2 are SGDLS and YYNGEE. The ends lost 4 bases at V and 4 bases at J; junction bases unmatched: 15.